This T cell receptor beta chain was sequenced in a study of T cell clonality in common variable immunodeficiency. In this sample, this clone turned up many times. The CDR3 end is not reached by the read, which stops 3 residues before it; the germline J gene fills it in. The CDR3 consists of 13 residues. Germline V gene lookup returns CDR1 MNHNS and CDR2 SASEGT. Data came from immunoSEQ multiplex PCR; TCRdb stores just in-frame clones and leaves some out. Observed in the sample are about 37,000 clones, none of them singletons. Sequenced input: peripheral blood mononuclear cells. This chain links TRBV6-1 with TRBJ2-3; no definite D call. The sequence derives from a person between 18 and 70 years old in good health. CDR3 DNA (partial): TGTGCCAGCAGTGAAGCGTCTCCACAGTCG. It translates to CASSEASPQS. The whole CDR3 protein is CASSEASPQSQYF.